This is a list of T cell receptor beta chains from one sample in a study of blood T cells in healthy people across ages. A single record per CDR3 protein comes from TCRdb applying MiXCR to the 5' RACE reads. The sample shows 780,000 or so distinct CDR3 sequences, approximately 25% of them seen only once. Another study also made use of these data, one on T cells of mothers and their children.

The sample consisted of blood. These receptors were collected from a boy aged 5-17 years in good health. Both conserved end residues are part of each CDR3. Each record gives: J gene, clone size, D gene, V gene, CDR3 protein, CDR3 DNA. D genes are given only for firm matches. The size field is filled for only some rows; it gives once, few, many or a size class.

J gene: TRBJ2-7; clone size: few; D gene: TRBD2; V gene: TRBV28; CDR3 protein: CASSSSSGRSYEQYF; CDR3 DNA: TGTGCCAGCAGTTCCTCTAGCGGCCGTTCATACGAGCAGTACTTC
J gene: TRBJ2-3; clone size: few; D gene: TRBD2; V gene: TRBV20-1; CDR3 protein: CSARGSPGTTSTDTQYF; CDR3 DNA: TGCAGTGCTAGAGGATCTCCCGGGACTACAAGCACAGATACGCAGTATTTT
J gene: TRBJ2-7; clone size: -; D gene: TRBD2; V gene: TRBV4-2; CDR3 protein: CASSQRAGASYEQYF; CDR3 DNA: TGTGCCAGCAGTCAAAGAGCGGGGGCCTCCTACGAGCAGTACTTC
J gene: TRBJ2-3; clone size: few; D gene: TRBD2; V gene: TRBV29-1; CDR3 protein: CSVGVRGVEDTQYF; CDR3 DNA: TGCAGCGTTGGTGTTCGGGGGGTTGAAGATACGCAGTATTTT
J gene: TRBJ1-1; clone size: -; D gene: -; V gene: TRBV29-1; CDR3 protein: CSVDPWGRMNTEAFF; CDR3 DNA: TGCAGCGTCGACCCTTGGGGACGGATGAACACTGAAGCTTTCTTT
J gene: TRBJ1-1; clone size: few; D gene: TRBD1; V gene: TRBV20-1; CDR3 protein: CSARVMTGTASLGEAFF; CDR3 DNA: TGCAGTGCTAGAGTCATGACAGGGACGGCCTCCTTGGGTGAAGCTTTCTTT
J gene: TRBJ2-7; clone size: few; D gene: TRBD2; V gene: TRBV5-1; CDR3 protein: CASSYTSGSSYEQYF; CDR3 DNA: TGCGCCAGCAGCTACACTAGCGGGAGCTCCTACGAGCAGTACTTC
J gene: TRBJ2-1; clone size: -; D gene: -; V gene: TRBV4-2; CDR3 protein: CASKDASSYNEQFF; CDR3 DNA: TGTGCCAGCAAAGACGCGAGCTCCTACAATGAGCAGTTCTTC
J gene: TRBJ2-7; clone size: -; D gene: -; V gene: TRBV6-1; CDR3 protein: CASLTTGINYEQYF; CDR3 DNA: TGTGCCAGCTTAACTACAGGGATCAACTACGAGCAGTACTTC
J gene: TRBJ1-2; clone size: -; D gene: -; V gene: TRBV7-2; CDR3 protein: CASSPSVGAHGYTF; CDR3 DNA: TGTGCCAGCAGCCCTTCAGTGGGGGCTCATGGCTACACCTTC
J gene: TRBJ2-1; clone size: few; D gene: TRBD2; V gene: TRBV10-3; CDR3 protein: CAISNSGSGNEQFF; CDR3 DNA: TGTGCCATCAGCAATAGCGGGAGCGGGAATGAGCAGTTCTTC
J gene: TRBJ2-1; clone size: -; D gene: TRBD2; V gene: TRBV12-3/TRBV12-4; CDR3 protein: CASSSRLAGGPGYNEQFF; CDR3 DNA: TGTGCCAGCAGTTCAAGGCTAGCGGGAGGCCCCGGATACAATGAGCAGTTCTTC
J gene: TRBJ2-3; clone size: once; D gene: -; V gene: TRBV6-1; CDR3 protein: CASILNWDPGDTQYF; CDR3 DNA: TGTGCCAGCATCCTGAACTGGGACCCGGGGGATACGCAGTATTTT
J gene: TRBJ1-4; clone size: -; D gene: -; V gene: TRBV29-1; CDR3 protein: CSVEVPIGEKLFF; CDR3 DNA: TGCAGCGTTGAAGTTCCCATTGGTGAAAAACTGTTTTTT
J gene: TRBJ1-4; clone size: few; D gene: -; V gene: TRBV7-6; CDR3 protein: CASSPIRGKLFF; CDR3 DNA: TGTGCCAGCAGCCCCATTCGGGGAAAACTGTTTTTT
J gene: TRBJ2-1; clone size: -; D gene: -; V gene: TRBV10-3; CDR3 protein: CAIGLYGSGSYNEQFF; CDR3 DNA: TGTGCCATCGGCCTTTATGGTAGCGGCTCCTACAATGAGCAGTTCTTC
J gene: TRBJ2-3; clone size: few; D gene: -; V gene: TRBV12-3/TRBV12-4; CDR3 protein: CASSLAAYSTDTQYF; CDR3 DNA: TGTGCCAGCAGTTTAGCGGCGTACAGCACAGATACGCAGTATTTT
J gene: TRBJ1-2; clone size: few; D gene: -; V gene: TRBV29-1; CDR3 protein: CSVIYMDGYTF; CDR3 DNA: TGCAGCGTAATATACATGGATGGCTACACCTTC
J gene: TRBJ2-7; clone size: -; D gene: -; V gene: TRBV7-6; CDR3 protein: CASSLESGRNYEQYF; CDR3 DNA: TGTGCCAGCAGCTTAGAAAGCGGACGGAACTACGAGCAGTACTTC
J gene: TRBJ1-5; clone size: few; D gene: TRBD1; V gene: TRBV20-1; CDR3 protein: CSARGRQGWRQPQHF; CDR3 DNA: TGCAGTGCTCGAGGACGACAGGGTTGGCGTCAGCCCCAGCATTTT
J gene: TRBJ1-5; clone size: few; D gene: -; V gene: TRBV7-2; CDR3 protein: CASSLTGFNQPQHF; CDR3 DNA: TGTGCCAGCAGCTTGACAGGTTTCAATCAGCCCCAGCATTTT
J gene: TRBJ2-7; clone size: many; D gene: -; V gene: TRBV18; CDR3 protein: CASSPPSYEQYF; CDR3 DNA: TGTGCCAGCTCACCACCCTCCTACGAGCAGTACTTC
J gene: TRBJ2-7; clone size: -; D gene: -; V gene: TRBV7-2; CDR3 protein: CASSSNRVAYEQYF; CDR3 DNA: TGTGCCAGCAGCTCAAACAGGGTTGCCTACGAGCAGTACTTC